Presented here are 26 T cell receptor beta chains from one specimen sequenced in a study of Graves' ophthalmopathy and Graves' hyperthyroidism. Amplified material comprised TCR beta CDR3 regions derived from RNA transcripts. HTBI-primed first-round RT-PCR preceded second-round multiplex PCR. One entry per CDR3 protein results from TCRdb running MiXCR on the multiplex PCR reads. There are approximately 380,000 distinct CDR3 sequences in the sample; 20% to 25% occur only once, and 2.5% to 3.5% lies in the top ten. The sample consisted of peripheral blood. Receptor source: a woman aged 18 to 35 with stable Graves' hyperthyroidism.

The chain carries TRBV20-1 and TRBJ2-7, with 10 positions matching TRBD2. Trimming cost V 2 bases and J 0 bases; bases outside gene matches: 4. The CDR3 contains 15 residues. Germline V CDR1 and CDR2: DFQATT, SNEGSKA (reference sequence). CDR3 region: CSARRSGRASYEQYF. In nucleotides, the CDR3 is TGCAGTGCTAGAAGGAGCGGGAGGGCCTCCTACGAGCAGTACTTC.

This clonotype appeared many times. CDR3 amino acids: CASSFRDYEQYF. The CDR3, as DNA: TGTGCCAGCAGTTTCCGGGACTACGAGCAGTACTTC. This chain connects TRBV12-3 or TRBV12-4 to TRBJ2-7; tentative D call: TRBD2 (5 bases). V was pared by 3 bases and J by 3 bases, with 6 bases between. The CDR3 spans 12 residues.

This chain links TRBV20-1 with TRBJ2-5; D is uncertain. With 0 bases removed from V and 2 bases from J, the gap between germline ends came to 10 bases. This CDR3 has 14 amino acids. Looked up from germline, CDR1 is DFQATT and CDR2 is SNEGSKA (reference sequence). The CDR3 nucleotides are TGCAGTGCTAGAGAGGCCGAGGCTCAAGAGACCCAGTACTTC. It encodes CSAREAEAQETQYF.

This clonotype was detected many times. CDR3 loop: CSVHQDSGNTDTQYF. As DNA, the CDR3 is TGCAGCGTCCACCAGGACAGTGGCAACACAGATACGCAGTATTTT. This chain links TRBV29-1 with TRBJ2-3, with D perhaps matching TRBD1 (6 bases). CDR3 length equals 15 residues. The germline V and J ends were trimmed by 6 bases and 2 bases, with 18 bases remaining between them. Per germline, CDR1 SQVTM and CDR2 ANQGSEA.

This clonotype showed up many times. The chain has TRBV24-1 and TRBJ1-1; D call uncertain. The CDR3 loop spans 12 amino acids. The V and J ends lost 9 bases and 1 base respectively, with 8 bases between them. Germline V CDR1 and CDR2: KGHDR, SFDVKD. The CDR3 nucleotides read TGTGCCACCCGCGCTGGGAACACTGAAGCTTTCTTT. It encodes CATRAGNTEAFF.

V and J are TRBV20-1 and TRBJ2-7; 9 bases line up with TRBD2. CDR3 length: 14 residues. The germline gives CDR1 DFQATT, CDR2 SNEGSKA (reference sequence). J was trimmed by 1 base and V by 2 bases; bases with no gene match: 3. The CDR3 spells CSARSSGNSYEQYF. In DNA form, the CDR3 reads TGCAGTGCTAGATCTAGCGGGAATTCCTACGAGCAGTACTTC.

This clonotype was seen at least ten times. At one end, the junction sequence differs from germline, possibly due to a read error. V usage is TRBV27 and J usage is TRBJ1-2; D may be TRBD1 (5 bases). There are 14 residues in the CDR3. CDR1 and CDR2 (germline): MNHEY, SMNVEV (reference sequence). CDR3 nucleotides: TGTGCCAGCAGTTTATCTCGTGATGGGGGACTTTCGTCCTTC. This gives the protein CASSLSRDGGLSSF.

This clonotype was recorded at least ten times. V gene TRBV2 combines with J gene TRBJ2-7, with D perhaps assigned TRBD1 or TRBD2 (5 bases each). V shed 7 bases and J shed 2 bases, with 15 bases lying between them. The germline V gene has CDR1 SNHLY and CDR2 FYNNEI. The CDR3 loop spans 14 amino acids. The CDR3 DNA is TGTGCCAGCATGGGACGATTCTTAACCTACGAGCAGTACTTC. It encodes CASMGRFLTYEQYF. The whole variable domain, remainder taken from reference TRBV2 and TRBJ2-7, is EPEVTQTPSHQVTQMGQEVILRCVPISNHLYFYWYRQILGQKVEFLVSFYNNEISEKSEIFDDQFSVERPDGSNFTLKIRSTKLEDSAMYFCASMGRFLTYEQYFGPGTRLTVT.

This clonotype was seen a few times. The chain joins TRBV5-1 to TRBJ2-7; the match to TRBD2 covers 11 bases. Trimming took 4 bases from V and 2 from J; bases not matched to a gene: 2. The germline V gene has CDR1 SGHRS and CDR2 YFSETQ. CDR3 length equals 14 residues. The CDR3 DNA reads as TGCGCCAGCAGCGCACTAGCGGGGGCCTACGAGCAGTACTTC. Translated, it gives CASSALAGAYEQYF.

Ten or more counts support this clonotype. The chain is built from TRBV20-1 and TRBJ2-5; D not certain. The CDR3 totals 13 residues. Per the germline V gene, CDR1 is DFQATT and CDR2 is SNEGSKA (reference sequence). The ends were cut back, 3 bases at V and 2 bases at J, with 10 bases in the middle. In DNA form, the CDR3 reads TGCAGTGCTAGGTGGCGGATTCAAGAGACCCAGTACTTC. Protein product: CSARWRIQETQYF.

This chain joins TRBV7-6 and TRBJ2-6, with TRBD1 matching over 7 bases. The CDR3 runs 17 residues. The ends lost 5 bases at V and 0 bases at J; junction bases unmatched: 7. Germline CDR1 SGHVS, CDR2 FNYEAQ. The CDR3 spells CASSPGTARSGANVLTF. As DNA, the CDR3 is TGTGCCAGCAGCCCGGGGACAGCGCGCTCTGGGGCCAACGTCCTGACTTTC.

This clonotype was detected ten times or more. CDR3 coding DNA: TGCAGCGCCACCACGAGCTCCTACGAGCAGTACTTC. Its protein is CSATTSSYEQYF. The chain couples TRBV29-1 to TRBJ2-7; D is unclear. The CDR3 spans 12 residues. Trimming took off 7 bases at V and 0 bases at J, with 10 bases between the two ends. Germline V lookup: CDR1 SQVTM, CDR2 ANQGSEA.

Ten or more counts support this clonotype. The chain recombines TRBV20-1 with TRBJ2-7; 8 bases align to TRBD1. Losses at the gene ends were 3 bases for V and 0 bases for J; bases not matched to a gene: 1. The length of the CDR3 is 13 residues. Per the germline V gene, CDR1 is DFQATT and CDR2 is SNEGSKA (reference sequence). The CDR3: CSASGQGSYEQYF. CDR3 DNA sequence: TGCAGTGCTAGCGGACAGGGCTCCTACGAGCAGTACTTC.

The chain links TRBV18 to TRBJ1-2; tentatively, D is TRBD1 (5 bases). There are 11 residues in the CDR3. Trimming left V 2 bases short and J 7 bases short, with 5 bases between. Germline V gene sequence: CDR1 KGHSH, CDR2 LQKENI. The CDR3 DNA is TGTGCCAGCTCACCAGGGGCTGGCTACACCTTC. It is translated as CASSPGAGYTF.

This chain connects TRBV12-3 or TRBV12-4 to TRBJ1-2; D is ambiguous. The V end was cut by 5 bases, the J end by 7 bases, with 20 bases between. CDR3 length: 15 residues. This CDR3 is CASSAVTPDAGGYTF. The CDR3 bases are TGTGCCAGCAGTGCTGTGACCCCGGATGCCGGTGGCTACACCTTC.

At least ten counts were recorded for this clonotype. This chain connects TRBV12-3 or TRBV12-4 to TRBJ1-1, with no clear D. The CDR3 is 13 amino acids. V gave up 7 bases and J gave up 3 bases, with 12 bases separating them. The CDR3 loop is CASTATPYTEAFF. The CDR3 DNA is TGTGCCAGCACTGCGACACCGTACACTGAAGCTTTCTTT.

This clonotype has ten or more counts. The chain combines TRBV12-3 or TRBV12-4 with TRBJ1-1; D not certain. The CDR3 covers 14 residues. Trimming left V 2 bases short and J 1 base short, with 8 bases between. As DNA, the CDR3 is TGTGCCAGCAGTTTACCCCCAGGGAACACTGAAGCTTTCTTT. Protein product: CASSLPPGNTEAFF.

This clonotype showed up just a few times. The rearrangement joins TRBV6-1 to TRBJ1-2, with D perhaps matching TRBD1 (6 bases). Germline V CDR1 and CDR2: MNHNS, SASEGT. The CDR3 sequence is 13 residues long. Trimming shortened V by 6 bases and J by 5 bases, and 13 bases separated the two germline ends. This chain's CDR3 is CASSKGHVYGYTF. The CDR3 nucleotides read TGTGCCAGCAGCAAGGGACACGTATATGGCTACACCTTC.

A few counts support this clonotype. This rearrangement joins TRBV12-3 or TRBV12-4 to TRBJ2-5; 8 bases match TRBD2. The CDR3 has 15 residues. V lost 5 bases to trimming and J lost 2 bases; unmatched junction nucleotides: 7. The CDR3 spells CASSMTGTRQETQYF. Here the CDR3 DNA reads TGTGCCAGCAGTATGACCGGGACTAGACAAGAGACCCAGTACTTC.

V usage is TRBV2 and J usage is TRBJ1-6; D possibly corresponds to TRBD1 (5 bases). V was clipped by 6 bases and J by 10 bases, with 19 bases between them. This CDR3 is 15 amino acids long. Germline CDR1 reads SNHLY; CDR2 reads FYNNEI. CDR3 DNA sequence: TGTGCCAGCAGCGCCGGGACGAGGTCCGGATCACCCCTCCACTTT. Its protein is CASSAGTRSGSPLHF.

This chain links TRBV27 with TRBJ1-1; 9 bases are shared with TRBD1. The V gene's germline CDR1 is MNHEY and CDR2 SMNVEV (reference sequence). The CDR3 runs to 19 residues. Losses at the gene ends were 2 bases for V and 3 bases for J; bases not matched to a gene: 16. CDR3 DNA: TGTGCCAGCAGTTTACAATTACCGGGACAGGGCGGGTTGTACACTGAAGCTTTCTTT. It specifies CASSLQLPGQGGLYTEAFF.

This clonotype was seen a few times. This clone may be a read error of a much larger clone one base away. The V and J genes are TRBV5-1 and TRBJ2-2, with a possible D match to TRBD2 (5 bases). From germline, CDR1 is SGHRS and CDR2 YFSETQ. CDR3 length: 14 residues. The CDR3 here is CASSPGVVARELCF. The CDR3 region has the DNA TGCGCCAGCAGCCCTGGAGTGGTAGCGAGGGAGCTGTGTTTT.

This clonotype has at least ten counts. Likely a read error: the CDR3 ends without its conserved phenylalanine or tryptophan. The rearrangement joins TRBV25-1 to TRBJ1-1; the D is unclear. The V end lost 10 bases, the J end lost 2 bases, and 17 bases lay between the germline ends. This CDR3 has 14 amino acids. Germline values: CDR1 MGHDK, CDR2 SYGVNS. CDR3 sequence (DNA): TGTGCCAACAGCCCTACAGCGAGTAACACTGAAGCTTTCCTT. As protein: CANSPTASNTEAFL.

Many counts were recorded for this clonotype. This chain links TRBV6-5 with TRBJ1-2; 12 bases align to TRBD1. CDR3 length: 14 residues. Trimming cost V 4 bases and J 5 bases; bases outside gene matches: 2. Per germline, CDR1 MNHEY and CDR2 SVGAGI. Here the CDR3 reads CASSWDRGQYGYTF. The CDR3 nucleotides are TGTGCCAGCAGTTGGGACAGGGGGCAATATGGCTACACCTTC.

This clonotype has at least ten counts. The gene calls are TRBV30 and TRBJ2-5; weak D call: TRBD1 (6 bases). With 8 bases removed from V and 1 base from J, the gap between germline ends came to 20 bases. CDR1 GTSNPN and CDR2 SVGIG come from the germline V gene (reference sequence). This CDR3 region has 15 residues. Written as DNA, the CDR3 is TGTGCCCACAATCGAAGGGACACTATCCAAGAGACCCAGTACTTC. Translated: CAHNRRDTIQETQYF.

This clonotype was detected many times. V gene TRBV29-1 combines with J gene TRBJ2-7; 9 nucleotides match TRBD1. Trimming took 7 bases from V and 4 from J; bases not matched to a gene: 20. Germline-derived CDR1 and CDR2 are SQVTM and ANQGSEA. The CDR3 has 17 amino acids. The CDR3 protein is CSEMDRGRSGELYEQYF. The CDR3 DNA reads as TGCAGCGAGATGGACAGGGGACGGTCGGGGGAACTATACGAGCAGTACTTC.